These 25 T cell receptor beta chains came from one sample sequenced in a study of shared clonotypes between healthy human individuals. Profiled with immunoSEQ multiplex PCR; TCRdb holds only in-frame clones, not every one. Altogether roughly 400,000 clones are present, roughly 96% being singletons, with the ten largest covering 0.32%. Material for sequencing was memory CD8+ T cells sorted from blood. Subset meaning: CD45RO+ cells pooled with CCR7-negative TemRA cells. The receptors here all came from a man in his thirties or forties in good health.

J is TRBJ1-1 and V is TRBV6-1; D unresolved. With 2 bases removed from V and 1 base from J, the gap between germline ends came to 8 bases. The germline V gene has CDR1 MNHNS and CDR2 SASEGT. The CDR3 has 14 residues. This CDR3 is CASSERVGNTEAFF. DNA of the CDR3: TGTGCCAGCAGTGAAAGGGTTGGGAACACTGAAGCTTTCTTT.

This sequence joins TRBV5-1 and TRBJ1-2; TRBD1 matches at 12 bases. This CDR3 comprises 15 residues. CDR1 is SGHRS, CDR2 YFSETQ, per germline. The V segment lost 6 bases and the J segment 4 bases; nucleotides outside the gene matches: 7. The CDR3 nucleotides read TGCGCCAGCACCTGGGGGACAGGGGGCCTCTATGGCTACACCTTC. Translation: CASTWGTGGLYGYTF.

The chain links TRBV5-4 to TRBJ2-4, with D uncertain. Germline V gene lookup returns CDR1 SGHNT and CDR2 YYREEE (reference sequence). The CDR3 runs 14 residues. The V end lost 0 bases, the J end lost 4 bases, and 8 bases lay between the germline ends. This CDR3 reads CASSLEGSKNIQYF. CDR3 nucleotide sequence: TGTGCCAGCAGCTTGGAGGGCAGTAAAAACATTCAGTACTTC.

The J gene is TRBJ2-7, the V gene TRBV9; possible D gene TRBD2, 6 bases. CDR1 is SGDLS, CDR2 YYNGEE, per germline. The CDR3 runs 16 residues. The germline V and J ends were trimmed by 0 bases and 1 base, with 14 bases remaining between them. The CDR3 region is CASSVVKASESYEQYF. In nucleotides, the CDR3 is TGTGCCAGCAGCGTAGTAAAGGCTAGCGAGTCCTACGAGCAGTACTTC.

Comments on this clone: Other DNA sequences in this specimen translate into the identical CDR3. The chain carries TRBV9 and TRBJ2-5; D assignment may be TRBD1 or TRBD2 (5 bases each). Germline V lookup: CDR1 SGDLS, CDR2 YYNGEE. This CDR3 is 13 amino acids long. V was trimmed by 2 bases and J by 3 bases, leaving 8 bases between them. The CDR3, as DNA: TGTGCCAGCAGCGTGGGGGTTGAAGAGACCCAGTACTTC. This translates into CASSVGVEETQYF.

The chain is built from TRBV19 and TRBJ1-1, with TRBD1 matching 10 bases. Germline-derived CDR1 and CDR2 are LNHDA and SQIVND (reference sequence). Unmatched junction bases numbered 14, after V lost 3 bases and J lost 7 bases. The CDR3 sequence is 17 residues long. The DNA of the CDR3 is TGTGCCAGTAGTATTAGGTACGGACAGGGGGTTTACGGTGAAGCTTTCTTT. This sequence encodes CASSIRYGQGVYGEAFF.

V usage is TRBV6-5 and J usage is TRBJ1-1; perhaps TRBD1 as D (5 bases). The CDR3 length is 15 residues. Trimming took 6 bases from V and 5 from J, leaving 19 bases between them. Germline CDR1 reads MNHEY; CDR2 reads SVGAGI. CDR3 protein: CASRSWGSGKTEAFF. CDR3 DNA: TGTGCCAGCAGGTCATGGGGGAGTGGAAAAACTGAAGCTTTCTTT.

The chain recombines TRBV7-9 with TRBJ2-7; 7 bases are a match to TRBD1. V was clipped by 3 bases and J by 0 bases; unmatched bases: 8. Germline V gene data show CDR1 as SEHNR and CDR2 as FQNEAQ (reference sequence). The CDR3 loop spans 16 amino acids. The CDR3 loop is CASSFAARDSSYEQYF. The CDR3, as DNA: TGTGCCAGCAGCTTCGCGGCCCGGGACAGCTCCTACGAGCAGTACTTC.

The rearrangement uses TRBV28 and TRBJ2-3; the D gene is possibly TRBD2 (6 bases). The CDR3 totals 14 residues. CDR1 MDHEN and CDR2 SYDVKM come from the germline V gene. V lost 6 bases to trimming and J lost 6 bases, with 16 bases between them. This CDR3 is CASSRDHGGDTQYF. The CDR3 DNA is TGTGCCAGCAGCCGGGACCACGGAGGGGATACGCAGTATTTT.

This clone was observed a single time. V is TRBV28 and J is TRBJ1-5, with 8 bases aligning to TRBD1. CDR3 length equals 15 residues. Germline loops: CDR1 MDHEN, CDR2 SYDVKM. V lost 3 bases to trimming and J lost 6 bases; unmatched junction nucleotides: 7. CDR3 bases: TGTGCCAGCAGTTTGCAGGGGGCGTTCGGTCAGCCCCAGCATTTT. This encodes CASSLQGAFGQPQHF. The entire variable domain, with the rest obtained from reference TRBV28 and TRBJ1-5, is as follows: DVKVTQSSRYLVKRTGEKVFLECVQDMDHENMFWYRQDPGLGLRLIYFSYDVKMKEKGDIPEGYSVSREKKERFSLILESASTNQTSMYLCASSLQGAFGQPQHFGDGTRLSIL.

This sequence joins TRBV20-1 and TRBJ2-1; D is uncertain. The CDR3 covers 11 residues. Trimming took off 3 bases at V and 5 bases at J, with 5 bases between the two ends. Per the germline V gene, CDR1 is DFQATT and CDR2 is SNEGSKA (reference sequence). Written as DNA, the CDR3 is TGCAGTGCTAGTACCCACAATGAGCAGTTCTTC. Translating it yields CSASTHNEQFF.

The chain links TRBV28 to TRBJ1-3, with D possibly being TRBD1 (6 bases). The CDR3 is 15 amino acids. CDR1 is MDHEN and CDR2 is SYDVKM in the germline V gene. V lost 3 bases, J lost 2 bases, and 11 bases lay in between. CDR3 sequence (DNA): TGTGCCAGCAGTTTGATAGACAGGCCTGGAAACACCATATATTTT. Protein sequence: CASSLIDRPGNTIYF.

The V call is TRBV11-1, the J call TRBJ2-5; D not resolved. CDR1 and CDR2 (germline): SGHAT, FQDESV (reference sequence). Trimming cost V 5 bases and J 3 bases, with 13 bases left between them. The CDR3 has 14 amino acids. CDR3 nucleotide sequence: TGTGCCAGCAGCCCCGCGGCTGGAGAAGAGACCCAGTACTTC. It is translated as CASSPAAGEETQYF. Using reference TRBV11-1 and TRBJ2-5 for the parts outside the CDR3, the full variable domain is EAEVAQSPRYKITEKSQAVAFWCDPISGHATLYWYRQILGQGPELLVQFQDESVVDDSQLPKDRFSAERLKGVDSTLKIQPAELGDSAMYLCASSPAAGEETQYFGPGTRLLVL.

This clone occurred once. The chain employs TRBV6-1 and TRBJ2-1; D unclear. The V end lost 4 bases, the J end lost 10 bases, and 14 bases lay between the germline ends. Germline CDR1 reads MNHNS; CDR2 reads SASEGT. CDR3 length: 13 amino acids. The CDR3 spells CASSVRVVWEQFF. In DNA form, the CDR3 reads TGTGCCAGCAGTGTTAGGGTAGTCTGGGAGCAGTTCTTC.

The J gene is TRBJ1-1, the V gene TRBV19; TRBD1 might be the D (5 bases). Trimming shortened V by 5 bases and J by 6 bases, and 22 bases separated the two germline ends. Germline V gives CDR1 LNHDA, CDR2 SQIVND (reference sequence). CDR3 length: 16 residues. The CDR3 region is CASSSPPDIVFAEAFF. CDR3 bases: TGTGCCAGTAGTTCCCCTCCGGACATAGTTTTCGCTGAAGCTTTCTTT.

The rearrangement joins TRBV11-1 to TRBJ2-3; possible D gene TRBD1, 6 bases. The germline V gene encodes CDR1 SGHAT and CDR2 FQDESV (reference sequence). CDR3 length equals 18 residues. V shed 0 bases and J shed 4 bases, with 20 bases lying between them. As DNA, the CDR3 is TGTGCCAGCAGCTTAGCGGGGGCAAAATTAAAAGTAGCAGATACGCAGTATTTT. Its protein is CASSLAGAKLKVADTQYF.

The table lists this clone with a count of one. The chain joins TRBV30 to TRBJ1-2; no reliable D call. The CDR3 covers 11 residues. Trimming took off 6 bases at V and 4 bases at J, with 9 bases between the two ends. Germline CDR1 reads GTSNPN; CDR2 reads SVGIG (reference sequence). The CDR3 reads CACTAPYGYTF. CDR3 bases: TGTGCCTGCACAGCCCCCTATGGCTACACCTTC.

The chain couples TRBV11-1 to TRBJ2-1; D might be TRBD2 (6 bases). Germline V lookup: CDR1 SGHAT, CDR2 FQDESV (reference sequence). The CDR3 totals 16 residues. V lost 6 bases and J lost 1, with 16 bases in between. CDR3 sequence reads: CASRGGRGVSYNEQFF. The CDR3 coding sequence is TGTGCCAGCAGAGGAGGGCGGGGTGTATCCTACAATGAGCAGTTCTTC.

The V and J genes are TRBV7-2 and TRBJ2-2, with D perhaps matching TRBD2 (6 bases). V lost 5 bases to trimming and J lost 9 bases, with 13 bases between them. The CDR3 sequence is 13 residues long. Germline CDR1 and CDR2: SGHTA and FQGNSA. CDR3 nucleotides: TGTGCCAGCAGCCGCGGGGAGGTCAGGGAGCTGTTTTTT. Its protein is CASSRGEVRELFF.

V gene TRBV6-5 combines with J gene TRBJ2-7, with 8 bases identical to TRBD1. Germline CDR1 is MNHEY and CDR2 is SVGAGI. J gave up 3 bases and V 0 bases, and 4 bases lay outside the gene matches. The CDR3 sequence is 15 residues long. The CDR3 loop reads CASSYSGRGHYEQYF. CDR3 bases: TGTGCCAGCAGTTACTCAGGCAGGGGGCACTACGAGCAGTACTTC.

This clone was detected once. The J gene is TRBJ2-3, the V gene TRBV28, with D perhaps TRBD1 (6 bases). Germline lookup yields CDR1 MDHEN and CDR2 SYDVKM. V dropped 5 bases and J dropped 2 bases, with 11 bases sitting between them. The CDR3 sequence is 14 residues long. The CDR3, as DNA: TGTGCCAGCAGTCCGGACAGTTACACAGATACGCAGTATTTT. Its translation is CASSPDSYTDTQYF.

The V call is TRBV27, the J call TRBJ1-4; 9 positions match TRBD1. The V segment lost 5 bases and the J segment 8 bases; nucleotides outside the gene matches: 9. The CDR3 is 15 amino acids. CDR1 and CDR2 (germline): MNHEY, SMNVEV (reference sequence). The CDR3 bases are TGTGCCAGCAGTCCTGGACAGGGGTTTGTCGAAAAACTGTTTTTT. Its translation: CASSPGQGFVEKLFF.

The chain employs TRBV7-9 and TRBJ1-1, with D unresolved. CDR1 and CDR2 from the germline V gene are SEHNR and FQNEAQ (reference sequence). The CDR3 is made up of 13 amino acids. V lost 3 bases to trimming and J lost 6 bases, with 11 bases between them. Here the CDR3 reads CASSFPGKAEAFF. In DNA, the CDR3 is TGTGCCAGCAGCTTTCCGGGGAAGGCTGAAGCTTTCTTT. Full variable domain (missing parts from reference TRBV7-9 and TRBJ1-1): DTGVSQNPRHKITKRGQNVTFRCDPISEHNRLYWYRQTLGQGPEFLTYFQNEAQLEKSRLLSDRFSAERPKGSFSTLEIQRTEQGDSAMYLCASSFPGKAEAFFGQGTRLTVV.

This chain connects TRBV11-2 to TRBJ2-1; TRBD2 matches at 10 bases. Germline values: CDR1 SGHAT, CDR2 FQNNGV. The CDR3 is 15 residues long. Trimming cost V 5 bases and J 5 bases; bases outside gene matches: 6. The CDR3 region has the DNA TGTGCCAGCAGCCCAACTAGCGGGGTTAACAATGAGCAGTTCTTC. This sequence encodes CASSPTSGVNNEQFF.

The genes are TRBV27 and TRBJ2-7, with a weak D call TRBD1 (5 bases). The CDR3 is 16 amino acids. V was clipped by 2 bases and J by 4 bases, with 18 bases between them. CDR1 and CDR2 from the germline V gene are MNHEY and SMNVEV (reference sequence). CDR3 nucleotide sequence: TGTGCCAGCAGTTTAAGTCTGCAGGGTGCCCTATACGAGCAGTACTTC. Translation: CASSLSLQGALYEQYF.